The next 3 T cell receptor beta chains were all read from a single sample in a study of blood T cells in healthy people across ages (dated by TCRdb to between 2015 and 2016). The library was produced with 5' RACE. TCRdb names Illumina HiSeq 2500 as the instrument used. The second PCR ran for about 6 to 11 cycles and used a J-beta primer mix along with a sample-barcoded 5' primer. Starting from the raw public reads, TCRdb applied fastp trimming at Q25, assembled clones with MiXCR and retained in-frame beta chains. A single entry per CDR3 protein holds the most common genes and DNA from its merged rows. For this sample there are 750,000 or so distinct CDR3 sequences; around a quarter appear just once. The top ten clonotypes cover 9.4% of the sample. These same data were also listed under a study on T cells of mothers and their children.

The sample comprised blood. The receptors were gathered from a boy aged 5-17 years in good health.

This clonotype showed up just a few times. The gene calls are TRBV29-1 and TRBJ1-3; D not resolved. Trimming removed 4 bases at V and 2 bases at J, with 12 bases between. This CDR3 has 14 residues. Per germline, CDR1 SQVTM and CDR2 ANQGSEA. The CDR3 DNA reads TGCAGCGTTGTAGTAGCAGGAGCTGGAAACACCATATATTTT. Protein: CSVVVAGAGNTIYF.

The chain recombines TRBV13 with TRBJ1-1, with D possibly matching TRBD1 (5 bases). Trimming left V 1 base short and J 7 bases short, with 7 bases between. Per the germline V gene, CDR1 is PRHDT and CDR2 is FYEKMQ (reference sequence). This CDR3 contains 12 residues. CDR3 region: CASSLEGDEAFF. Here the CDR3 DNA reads TGTGCCAGCAGCTTAGAAGGGGATGAAGCTTTCTTT.

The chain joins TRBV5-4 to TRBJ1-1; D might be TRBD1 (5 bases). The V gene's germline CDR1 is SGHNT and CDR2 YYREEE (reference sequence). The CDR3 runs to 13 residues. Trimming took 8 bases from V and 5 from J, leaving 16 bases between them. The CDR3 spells CASGRSGGTEAFF. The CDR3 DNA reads TGTGCCAGTGGTCGGTCGGGGGGGACTGAAGCTTTCTTT.